A single sample gave rise to the 3 T cell receptor beta chains below, sequenced in a study of T-cell reconstitution after alpha-beta-depleted transplantation in children. Construction of the TCRbeta library involved unique molecular identifiers. TCRdb itself ran the PCR reads through MiXCR, one entry per CDR3 protein. The sample shows about 600,000 distinct CDR3 sequences, 10% of them seen only once. The specimen comprised PBMCs from the stem cell graft donor, sampled from the stem cell graft. These receptors were obtained from a human donor who donated a stem cell graft to a child with acute myeloid leukemia.

This clonotype was seen more than once but under ten times. The chain joins TRBV29-1 to TRBJ2-7, with 7 bases lining up with TRBD1. V shed 4 bases and J 6 bases; nucleotides not matched to a gene: 3. The CDR3 length is 11 residues. The germline gives CDR1 SQVTM, CDR2 ANQGSEA. The CDR3 here is CSVVRDSEQYF. The CDR3 region has the DNA TGCAGCGTTGTTCGGGACAGCGAGCAGTACTTC.

This clonotype has only a few counts. V gene TRBV30 combines with J gene TRBJ2-7, with 7 bases fitting TRBD2. V shed 0 bases, J shed 3 bases, and the junction held 2 bases outside the gene matches. Germline CDR1 GTSNPN, CDR2 SVGIG (reference sequence). The length of the CDR3 is 13 residues. The CDR3 spells CAWSVWGGYEQYF. CDR3 nucleotides: TGTGCCTGGAGTGTATGGGGGGGCTACGAGCAGTACTTC.

This clonotype came up many times. The chain joins TRBV6-1 to TRBJ2-5, with TRBD2 identical over 8 bases. Germline-derived CDR1 and CDR2 are MNHNS and SASEGT. This CDR3 spans 16 amino acids. J lost 2 bases, V lost 8 bases, and 13 bases had no gene match. The CDR3 sequence: CASFSNLIAGQETQYF. CDR3 nucleotide sequence: TGTGCCAGCTTTTCCAACCTAATAGCGGGACAAGAGACCCAGTACTTC.